In this sample, the clone carrying this TCR beta chain turned up once. The data derive from a study of blood T cell repertoires in COVID-19. Study context: Whether acute or convalescent, the COVID-19 samples came from the United States, Italy and Spain.

Produced via immunoSEQ multiplex PCR; TCRdb's table is partial and in-frame only. The table has hundreds of thousands of clones, about 80% seen once; the top ten hold 2% to 3%. The clonotype comes from a woman aged 40-49 years with active or convalescent COVID-19. Sequences were obtained from peripheral blood.

CDR3 loop: CASSRKAGGEDGYTF. In nucleotides, the CDR3 is TGTGCCAGCAGCAGAAAAGCGGGAGGGGAGGATGGCTACACCTTC. This sequence joins TRBV7-8 and TRBJ1-2; perhaps TRBD1 as D (5 bases). Germline V gene data show CDR1 as SGHVS and CDR2 as FQNEAQ. This CDR3 is built from 15 residues. V lost 5 bases, J lost 6 bases, and 19 bases lay in between.